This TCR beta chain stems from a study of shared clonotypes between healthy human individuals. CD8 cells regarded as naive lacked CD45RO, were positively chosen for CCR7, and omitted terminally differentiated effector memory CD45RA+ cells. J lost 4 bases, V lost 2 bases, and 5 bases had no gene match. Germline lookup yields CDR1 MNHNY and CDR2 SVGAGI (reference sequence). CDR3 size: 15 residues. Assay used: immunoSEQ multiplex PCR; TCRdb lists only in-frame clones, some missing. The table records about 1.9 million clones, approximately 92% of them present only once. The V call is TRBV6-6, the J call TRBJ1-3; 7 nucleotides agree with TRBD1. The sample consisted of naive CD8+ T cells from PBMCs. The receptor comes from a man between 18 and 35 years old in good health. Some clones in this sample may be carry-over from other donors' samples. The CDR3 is CASSYPDRVGNTIYF. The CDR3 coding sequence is TGTGCCAGCAGTTACCCTGACAGGGTAGGAAACACCATATATTTT.